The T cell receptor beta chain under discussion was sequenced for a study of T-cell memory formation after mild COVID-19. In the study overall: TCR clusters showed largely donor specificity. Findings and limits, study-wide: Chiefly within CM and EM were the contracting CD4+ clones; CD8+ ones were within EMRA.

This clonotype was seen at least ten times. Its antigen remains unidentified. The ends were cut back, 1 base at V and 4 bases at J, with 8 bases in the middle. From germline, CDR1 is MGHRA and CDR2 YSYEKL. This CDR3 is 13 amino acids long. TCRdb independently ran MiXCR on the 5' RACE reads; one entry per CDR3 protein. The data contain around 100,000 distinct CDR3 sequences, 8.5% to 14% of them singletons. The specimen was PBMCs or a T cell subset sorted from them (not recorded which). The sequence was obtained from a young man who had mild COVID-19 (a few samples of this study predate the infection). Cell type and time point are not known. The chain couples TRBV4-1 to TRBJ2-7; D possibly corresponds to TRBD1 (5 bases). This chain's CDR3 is CASSQGGEYEQYF. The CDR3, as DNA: TGCGCCAGCAGCCAAGGGGGCGAATACGAGCAGTACTTC.